This T cell receptor beta chain was found in a study of Ad26.COV2.S vaccination and SARS-CoV-2 variants. Assay used: immunoSEQ multiplex PCR; TCRdb lists only in-frame clones, some missing. Of approximately 500,000 clones in the sample, 70% to 90% are singletons; the top ten hold roughly 13%. V shed 11 bases and J 1 base; nucleotides not matched to a gene: 20. The CDR3 loop spans 18 amino acids. CDR1 and CDR2 (germline): MNHEY, SMNVEV (reference sequence). As for treatment: around 19 received Ad26.COV2.S at low or high dose, single or two shots; about 5 received placebo; per-sample allocation not given. Sampling happened 63 days after the first vaccine or placebo injection.

The chain combines TRBV27 with TRBJ2-1; TRBD1 aligns across 7 bases. The source material was peripheral blood, sampled in a trial of Ad26.COV2.S vaccine versus placebo. This sequence originates from a person between 18 and 65 years old who received the Ad26.COV2.S COVID-19 vaccine or a placebo. CDR3 sequence reads: CASSGQSIGGFSYNEQFF. The CDR3 DNA is TGTGCCTCTTCGGGACAGTCCATAGGCGGATTTTCCTACAATGAGCAGTTCTTC.